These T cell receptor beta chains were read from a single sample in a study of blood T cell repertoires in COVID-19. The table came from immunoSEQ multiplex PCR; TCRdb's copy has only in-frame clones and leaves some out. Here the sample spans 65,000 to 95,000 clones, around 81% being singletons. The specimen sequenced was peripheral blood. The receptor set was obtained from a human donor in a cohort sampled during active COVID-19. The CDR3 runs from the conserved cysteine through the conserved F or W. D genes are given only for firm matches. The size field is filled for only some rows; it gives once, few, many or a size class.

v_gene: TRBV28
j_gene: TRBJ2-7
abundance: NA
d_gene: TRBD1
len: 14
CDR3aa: CASSLGGTGDEQYF
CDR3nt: TGTGCCAGCAGTTTAGGGGGGACAGGGGACGAGCAGTACTTC

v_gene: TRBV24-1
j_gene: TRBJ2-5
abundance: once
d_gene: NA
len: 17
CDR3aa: CATSDSTTLSSQETQYF
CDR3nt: TGTGCCACCAGTGATTCGACGACTCTTAGTAGCCAAGAGACCCAGTACTTC

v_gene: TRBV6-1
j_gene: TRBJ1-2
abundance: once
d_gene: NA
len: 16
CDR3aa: CASSEAFRGLEYGYTF
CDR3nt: TGTGCCAGCAGTGAAGCCTTCCGGGGTTTAGAGTATGGCTACACCTTC

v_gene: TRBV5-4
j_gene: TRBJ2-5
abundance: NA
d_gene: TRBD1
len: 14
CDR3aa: CASSPSTGGETQYF
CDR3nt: TGTGCCAGCAGCCCATCGACAGGGGGAGAGACCCAGTACTTC

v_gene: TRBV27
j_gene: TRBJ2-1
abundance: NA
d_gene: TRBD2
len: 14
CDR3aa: CASSHGGEYNEQFF
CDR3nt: TGTGCCAGCAGTCACGGGGGGGAATACAATGAGCAGTTCTTC

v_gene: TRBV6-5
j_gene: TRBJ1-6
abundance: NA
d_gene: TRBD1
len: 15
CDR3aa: CASSPPDRGLAPLHF
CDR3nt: TGTGCCAGCAGTCCACCGGACAGGGGCTTGGCACCCCTCCACTTT

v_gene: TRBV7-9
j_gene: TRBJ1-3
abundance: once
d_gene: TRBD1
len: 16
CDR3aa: CASSSVQGGDKNTIYF
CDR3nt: TGTGCCAGCAGCTCGGTCCAGGGGGGAGATAAAAACACCATATATTTT

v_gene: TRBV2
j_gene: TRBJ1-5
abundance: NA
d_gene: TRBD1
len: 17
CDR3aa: CASSWGQGVRSNQPQHF
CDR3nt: TGTGCCAGCAGCTGGGGACAGGGGGTTAGAAGCAATCAGCCCCAGCATTTT

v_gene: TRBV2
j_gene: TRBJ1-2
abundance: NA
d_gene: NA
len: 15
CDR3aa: CASSESGQSNYGYTF
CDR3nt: TGTGCCAGCAGTGAATCCGGACAGTCTAACTATGGCTACACCTTC

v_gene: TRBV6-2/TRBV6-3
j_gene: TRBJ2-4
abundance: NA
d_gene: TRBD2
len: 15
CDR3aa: CASSQTSGFKNIQYF
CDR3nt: TGTGCCAGCAGTCAAACTAGCGGGTTCAAAAACATTCAGTACTTC

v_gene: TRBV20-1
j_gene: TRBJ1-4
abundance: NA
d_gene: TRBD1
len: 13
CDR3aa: CSASRRGHEKLFF
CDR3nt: TGCAGTGCTAGTAGGAGGGGGCATGAAAAACTGTTTTTT

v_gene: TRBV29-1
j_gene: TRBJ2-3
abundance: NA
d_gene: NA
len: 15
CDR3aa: CSVGSRGASTDTQYF
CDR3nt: TGCAGCGTTGGGTCACGGGGGGCTTCCACAGATACGCAGTATTTT

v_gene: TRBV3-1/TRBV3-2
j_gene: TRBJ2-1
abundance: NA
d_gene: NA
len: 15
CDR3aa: CASSQMPTRSYEQFF
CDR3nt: TGTGCCAGCAGCCAAATGCCGACTAGGAGTTATGAGCAGTTCTTC

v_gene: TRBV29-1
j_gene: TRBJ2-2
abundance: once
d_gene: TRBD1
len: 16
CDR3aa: CSVVAFGTGIAGELFF
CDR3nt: TGCAGCGTCGTGGCTTTCGGGACAGGGATCGCCGGGGAGCTGTTTTTT

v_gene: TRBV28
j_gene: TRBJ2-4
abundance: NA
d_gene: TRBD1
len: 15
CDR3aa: CASTETGGAGNIQYF
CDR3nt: TGTGCCAGCACCGAGACAGGGGGCGCGGGGAACATTCAGTACTTC

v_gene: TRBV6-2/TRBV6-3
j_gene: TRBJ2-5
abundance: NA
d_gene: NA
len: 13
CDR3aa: CASSSTLRETQYF
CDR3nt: TGTGCCAGCAGTTCTACCCTCCGGGAGACCCAGTACTTC

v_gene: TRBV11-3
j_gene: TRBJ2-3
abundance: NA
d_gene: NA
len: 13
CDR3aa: CASSLDSGDTQYF
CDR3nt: TGTGCCAGCAGCTTAGATTCCGGGGATACGCAGTATTTT

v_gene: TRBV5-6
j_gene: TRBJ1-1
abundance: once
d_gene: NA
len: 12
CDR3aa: CASSLIDTEAFF
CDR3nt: TGTGCCAGCAGCTTGATAGACACTGAAGCTTTCTTT

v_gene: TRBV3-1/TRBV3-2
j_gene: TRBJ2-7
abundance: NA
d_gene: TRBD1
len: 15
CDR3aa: CASSQPGTGGYEQYF
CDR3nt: TGTGCCAGCAGCCAACCCGGGACAGGGGGGTACGAGCAGTACTTC

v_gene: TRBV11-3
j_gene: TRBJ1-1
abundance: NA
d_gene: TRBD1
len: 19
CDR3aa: CASSSPIHRGRRRYTEAFF
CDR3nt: TGTGCCAGCAGCTCACCTATACACAGGGGACGCAGACGGTACACTGAAGCTTTCTTT

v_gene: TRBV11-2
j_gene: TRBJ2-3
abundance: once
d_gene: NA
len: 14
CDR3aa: CASSLGLAADTQYF
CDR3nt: TGTGCCAGCAGCTTAGGTCTAGCTGCGGATACGCAGTATTTT

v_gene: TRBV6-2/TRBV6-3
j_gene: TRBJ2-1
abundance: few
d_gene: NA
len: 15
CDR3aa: CASSYLRAGRDEQFF
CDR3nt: TGTGCCAGCAGTTACCTACGGGCGGGAAGGGATGAGCAGTTCTTC

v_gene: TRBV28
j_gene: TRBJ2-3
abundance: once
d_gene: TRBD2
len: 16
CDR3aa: CASSEPLAGGTDTQYF
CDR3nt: TGTGCCAGCAGTGAGCCCCTAGCGGGGGGCACAGATACGCAGTATTTT

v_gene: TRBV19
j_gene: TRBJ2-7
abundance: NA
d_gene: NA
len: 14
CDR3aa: CASSILSGVDEQYF
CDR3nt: TGTGCCAGTAGTATACTTTCCGGGGTGGACGAGCAGTACTTC

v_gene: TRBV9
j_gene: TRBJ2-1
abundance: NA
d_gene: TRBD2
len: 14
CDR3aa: CASSVSSGTNEQFF
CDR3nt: TGTGCCAGCAGCGTGTCTAGCGGAACCAATGAGCAGTTCTTC

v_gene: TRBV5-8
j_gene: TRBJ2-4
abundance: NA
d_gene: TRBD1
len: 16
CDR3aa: CASSPTTGVPKNIQYF
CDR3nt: TGTGCCAGCAGCCCGACCACAGGGGTCCCCAAAAACATTCAGTACTTC

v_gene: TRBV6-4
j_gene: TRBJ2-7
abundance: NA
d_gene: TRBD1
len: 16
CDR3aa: CASSLRGPGLSYEQYF
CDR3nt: TGTGCCAGCAGCTTGAGGGGGCCCGGACTTTCCTACGAGCAGTACTTC

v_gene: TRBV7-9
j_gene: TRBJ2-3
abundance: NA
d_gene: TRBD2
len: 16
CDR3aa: CASRTKAGGPKDTQYF
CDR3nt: TGTGCCAGCAGAACAAAAGCGGGAGGGCCAAAAGATACGCAGTATTTT

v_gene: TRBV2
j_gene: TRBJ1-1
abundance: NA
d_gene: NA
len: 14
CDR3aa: CASSERGASGGAFF
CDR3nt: TGTGCCAGCAGTGAACGGGGGGCTTCCGGTGGGGCTTTCTTT

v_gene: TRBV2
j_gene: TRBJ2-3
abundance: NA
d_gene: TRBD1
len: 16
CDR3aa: CASRTGQGWFPDTQYF
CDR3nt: TGTGCCAGCAGGACGGGACAGGGGTGGTTCCCAGATACGCAGTATTTT

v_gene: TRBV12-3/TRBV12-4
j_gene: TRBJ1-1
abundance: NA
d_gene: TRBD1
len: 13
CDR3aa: CASSTGGAAEAFF
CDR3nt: TGTGCCAGCAGTACAGGGGGGGCCGCTGAAGCTTTCTTT

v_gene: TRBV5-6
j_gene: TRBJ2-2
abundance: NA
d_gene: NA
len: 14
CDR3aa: CASSLRGYTGELFF
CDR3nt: TGTGCCAGCAGCTTGCGAGGGTACACCGGGGAGCTGTTTTTT

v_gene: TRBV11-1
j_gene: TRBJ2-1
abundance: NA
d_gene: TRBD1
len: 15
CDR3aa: CASSLEGTGWNEQFF
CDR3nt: TGTGCCAGCAGCTTAGAAGGGACAGGGTGGAATGAGCAGTTCTTC

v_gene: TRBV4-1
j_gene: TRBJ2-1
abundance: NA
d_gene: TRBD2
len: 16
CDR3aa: CASSVLLAEVQNEQFF
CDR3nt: TGCGCCAGCAGCGTATTACTAGCGGAGGTTCAAAATGAGCAGTTCTTC

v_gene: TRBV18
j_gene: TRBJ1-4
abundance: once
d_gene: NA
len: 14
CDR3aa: CASSPRIEDQKLFF
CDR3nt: TGTGCCAGCTCACCACGGATCGAGGATCAAAAACTGTTTTTT

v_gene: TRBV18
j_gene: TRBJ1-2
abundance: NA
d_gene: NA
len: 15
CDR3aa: CASSHAVDSAYGYTF
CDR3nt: TGTGCCAGCTCTCACGCCGTAGACAGCGCCTATGGCTACACCTTC

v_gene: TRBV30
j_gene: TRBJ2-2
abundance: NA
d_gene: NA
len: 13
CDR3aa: CAWRPREHGELFF
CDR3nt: TGTGCCTGGAGGCCCAGGGAACACGGGGAGCTGTTTTTT

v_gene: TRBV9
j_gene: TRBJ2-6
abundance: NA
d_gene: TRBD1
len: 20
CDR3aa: CASSVSPAGTGGAGANVLTF
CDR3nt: TGTGCCAGCAGCGTATCCCCTGCCGGGACAGGGGGCGCTGGGGCCAACGTCCTGACTTTC

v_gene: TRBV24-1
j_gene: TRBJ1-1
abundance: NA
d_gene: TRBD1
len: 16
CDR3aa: CATSEGGQGAGTEAFF
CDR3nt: TGTGCCACCAGTGAGGGGGGACAGGGGGCGGGCACTGAAGCTTTCTTT

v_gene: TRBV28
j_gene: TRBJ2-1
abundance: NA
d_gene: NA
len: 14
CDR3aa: CASSLRGTYNEQFF
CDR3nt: TGTGCCAGCAGTCTCCGAGGAACCTACAATGAGCAGTTCTTC

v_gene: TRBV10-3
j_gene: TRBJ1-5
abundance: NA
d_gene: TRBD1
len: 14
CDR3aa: CAISETGTGKPQHF
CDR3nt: TGTGCCATCAGTGAAACCGGGACAGGTAAGCCCCAGCATTTT

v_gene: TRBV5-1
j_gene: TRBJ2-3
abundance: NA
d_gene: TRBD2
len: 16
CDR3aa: CASTESGGAGTDTQYF
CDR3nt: TGCGCCAGCACCGAAAGCGGGGGGGCCGGCACAGATACGCAGTATTTT

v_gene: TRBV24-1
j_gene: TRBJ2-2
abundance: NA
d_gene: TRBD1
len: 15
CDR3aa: CATSDRRQGTGELFF
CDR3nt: TGTGCCACCAGTGACCGTCGACAGGGCACCGGGGAGCTGTTTTTT

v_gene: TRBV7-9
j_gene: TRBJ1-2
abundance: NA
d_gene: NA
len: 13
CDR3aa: CASSPRGSYGYTF
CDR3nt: TGTGCCAGCAGCCCCAGGGGCTCCTATGGCTACACCTTC

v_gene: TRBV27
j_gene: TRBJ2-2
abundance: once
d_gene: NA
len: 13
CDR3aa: CASAFSPGGELFF
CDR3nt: TGTGCCAGCGCCTTCTCCCCGGGCGGGGAGCTGTTTTTT

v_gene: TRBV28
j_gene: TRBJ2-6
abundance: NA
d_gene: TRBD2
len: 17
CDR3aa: CASSFQAGDSGANVLTF
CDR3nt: TGTGCCAGCAGTTTTCAAGCGGGGGACTCTGGGGCCAACGTCCTGACTTTC

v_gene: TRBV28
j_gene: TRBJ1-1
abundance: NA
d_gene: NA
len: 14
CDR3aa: CASSLQVGNTEAFF
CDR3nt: TGTGCCAGCAGTTTGCAGGTAGGGAACACTGAAGCTTTCTTT

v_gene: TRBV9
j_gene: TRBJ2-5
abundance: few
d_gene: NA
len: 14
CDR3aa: CASSATGRQETQYF
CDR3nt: TGTGCCAGCAGCGCGACAGGTAGACAAGAGACCCAGTACTTC

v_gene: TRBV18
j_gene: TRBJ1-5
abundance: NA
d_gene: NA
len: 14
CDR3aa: CASSPGRSGQPQHF
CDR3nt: TGTGCCAGCTCACCTGGAAGGTCGGGTCAGCCCCAGCATTTT

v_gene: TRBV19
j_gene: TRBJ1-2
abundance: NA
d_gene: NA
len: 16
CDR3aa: CASSMSAGTSLDGYTF
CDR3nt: TGTGCCAGTAGTATGTCGGCAGGGACAAGTCTTGATGGCTACACCTTC

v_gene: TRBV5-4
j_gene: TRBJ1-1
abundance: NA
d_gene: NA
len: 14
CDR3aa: CASSLLRDYTEAFF
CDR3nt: TGTGCCAGCAGCTTGTTACGGGATTACACTGAAGCTTTCTTT

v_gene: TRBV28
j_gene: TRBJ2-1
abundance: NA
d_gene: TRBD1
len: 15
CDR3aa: CASSSDRVLYNEQFF
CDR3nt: TGTGCCAGCAGTTCCGACAGGGTCTTGTACAATGAGCAGTTCTTC

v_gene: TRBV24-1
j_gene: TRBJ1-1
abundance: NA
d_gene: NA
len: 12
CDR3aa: CATQDTVGEAFF
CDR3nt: TGTGCCACCCAGGACACGGTGGGAGAAGCTTTCTTT

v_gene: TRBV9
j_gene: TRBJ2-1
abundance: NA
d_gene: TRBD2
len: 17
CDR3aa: CASSVAAGGQEGNEQFF
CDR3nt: TGTGCCAGCAGCGTCGCAGCGGGAGGGCAAGAGGGCAATGAGCAGTTCTTC